The sample holds many counts of the clone carrying this T cell receptor beta chain. This CDR3 spans 10 amino acids. Germline values: CDR1 MDHEN, CDR2 SYDVKM. Deletions cut 5 bases from V and 6 bases from J, with 4 bases between. This entry comes from a study of T cells in Graves' hyperthyroidism and ophthalmopathy. The TCR beta CDR3 regions underwent amplification using RNA transcripts as the source. The study used the HTBI primer set for a first-round RT-PCR of the TCR CDR3. Via MiXCR, TCRdb re-called the multiplex PCR reads, giving one row per CDR3 protein. The sample includes approximately 600,000 distinct CDR3 sequences, approximately 14% of them seen just once.

V usage is TRBV28 and J usage is TRBJ1-2; the D is unclear. Input material: blood. This clonotype originated in a woman aged 40 to 55 with Graves' ophthalmopathy. The CDR3 reads CASSGHGYTF. The CDR3 nucleotides read TGTGCCAGCAGTGGGCATGGCTACACCTTC.